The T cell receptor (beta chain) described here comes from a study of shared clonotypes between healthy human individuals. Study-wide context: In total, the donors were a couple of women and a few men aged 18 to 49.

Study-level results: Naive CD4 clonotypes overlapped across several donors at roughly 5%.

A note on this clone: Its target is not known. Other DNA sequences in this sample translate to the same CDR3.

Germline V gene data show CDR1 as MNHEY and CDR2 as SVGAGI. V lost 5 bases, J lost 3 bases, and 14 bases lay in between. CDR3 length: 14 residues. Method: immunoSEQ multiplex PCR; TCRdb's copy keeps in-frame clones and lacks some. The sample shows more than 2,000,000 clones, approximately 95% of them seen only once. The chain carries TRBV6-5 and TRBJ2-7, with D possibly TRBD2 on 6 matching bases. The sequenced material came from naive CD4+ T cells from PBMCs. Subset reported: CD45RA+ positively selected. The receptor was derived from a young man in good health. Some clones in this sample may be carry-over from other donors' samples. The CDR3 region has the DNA TGTGCCAGCAGTCCCGGGACGGGACTCTACGAGCAGTACTTC. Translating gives CASSPGTGLYEQYF.